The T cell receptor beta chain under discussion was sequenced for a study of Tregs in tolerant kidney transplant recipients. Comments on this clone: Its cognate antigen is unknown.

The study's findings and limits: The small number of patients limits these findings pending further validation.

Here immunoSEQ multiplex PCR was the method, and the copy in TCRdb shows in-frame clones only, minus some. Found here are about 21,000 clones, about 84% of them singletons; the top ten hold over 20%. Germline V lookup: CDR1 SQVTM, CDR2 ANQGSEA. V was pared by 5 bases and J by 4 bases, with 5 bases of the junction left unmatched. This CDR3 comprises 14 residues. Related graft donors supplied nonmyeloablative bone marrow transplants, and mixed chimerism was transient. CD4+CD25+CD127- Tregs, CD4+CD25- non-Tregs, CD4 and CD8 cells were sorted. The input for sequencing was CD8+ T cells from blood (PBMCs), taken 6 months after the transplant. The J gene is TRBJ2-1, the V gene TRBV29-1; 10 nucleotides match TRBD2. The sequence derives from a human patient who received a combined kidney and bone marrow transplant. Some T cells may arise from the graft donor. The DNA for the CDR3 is TGCAGCGTTACGGGACTAGCGACATACAATGAGCAGTTCTTC. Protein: CSVTGLATYNEQFF.